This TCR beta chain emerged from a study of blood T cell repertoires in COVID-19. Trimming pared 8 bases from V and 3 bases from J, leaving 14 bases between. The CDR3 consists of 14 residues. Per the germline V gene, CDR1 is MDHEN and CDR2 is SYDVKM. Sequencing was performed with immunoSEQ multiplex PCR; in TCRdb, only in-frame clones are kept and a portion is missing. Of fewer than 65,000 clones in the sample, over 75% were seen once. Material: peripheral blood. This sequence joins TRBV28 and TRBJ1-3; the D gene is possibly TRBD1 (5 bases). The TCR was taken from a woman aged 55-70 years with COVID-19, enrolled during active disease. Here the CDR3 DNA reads TGTGCCAGCGGGGACTTCTGGCGTGGAAACACCATATATTTT. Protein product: CASGDFWRGNTIYF.